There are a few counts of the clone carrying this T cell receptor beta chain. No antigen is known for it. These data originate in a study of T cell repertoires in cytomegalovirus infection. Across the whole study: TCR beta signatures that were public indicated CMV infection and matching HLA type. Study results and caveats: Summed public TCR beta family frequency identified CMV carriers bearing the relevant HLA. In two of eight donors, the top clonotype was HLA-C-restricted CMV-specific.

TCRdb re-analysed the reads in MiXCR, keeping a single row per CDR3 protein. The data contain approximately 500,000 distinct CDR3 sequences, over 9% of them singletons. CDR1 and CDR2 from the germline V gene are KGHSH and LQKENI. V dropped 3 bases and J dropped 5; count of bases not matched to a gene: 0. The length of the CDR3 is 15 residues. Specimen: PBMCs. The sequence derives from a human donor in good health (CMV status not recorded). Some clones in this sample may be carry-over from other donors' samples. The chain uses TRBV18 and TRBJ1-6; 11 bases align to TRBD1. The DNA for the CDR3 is TGTGCCAGCTCACCGGGACAGGGGGATAATTCACCCCTCCACTTT. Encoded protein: CASSPGQGDNSPLHF.